This entry is about one TCR beta chain. The data belong to a study of blood T cell repertoires in COVID-19. In the original analysis: Amplification of reference gene primers was used by the study to estimate nucleated cell counts. The protocol was immunoSEQ multiplex PCR, while the TCRdb copy is restricted to in-frame clones and leaves out a portion. V and J calls plus clone size are reproduced from that table; the DNA served to infer D and trimming. The table lists around 480,000 clones, around 90% of them singletons, with about 0.7% in the top ten. Enrollees, roughly 18 to 89 years old, lived in approximately 25 US areas. Grouping used clinical history reported by participants in a survey and questionnaire. Recovery among Cohort 3 donors was established by two negative PCRs, clearance, or symptom resolution. Germline V lookup: CDR1 SGHAT, CDR2 FQNNGV. V was shortened by 1 base and J by 4 bases, with 10 bases between the two germline ends. This CDR3 has 14 amino acids.

The chain combines TRBV11-2 with TRBJ1-1; no clear D gene. The source of this sequence is a woman aged 18 to 35 who had recovered from COVID-19. Sequencing was performed on PBMCs or T cells enriched from blood (not recorded which). In DNA, the CDR3 is TGTGCCAGCAGCTTAGTCGGTATGGTCACTGAAGCTTTCTTT. Protein product: CASSLVGMVTEAFF. Based on the CDR3 plus reference TRBV11-2 and TRBJ1-1, the full variable domain is EAGVAQSPRYKIIEKRQSVAFWCNPISGHATLYWYQQILGQGPKLLIQFQNNGVVDDSQLPKDRFSAERLKGVDSTLKIQPAKLEDSAVYLCASSLVGMVTEAFFGQGTRLTVV.